These 18 T cell receptor beta chains were all obtained from the same sample, sequenced in a study of T cell changes during pregnancy in multiple sclerosis. Here immunoSEQ multiplex PCR was the method, and the copy in TCRdb shows in-frame clones only, minus some. Counted here are about 32,000 clones, about 92% occurring once; the ten biggest clones make up 0.75% to 0.95%. The sequencing used CD4+ T cells from peripheral blood mononuclear cells, collected after pregnancy. These receptors originate from a female donor in good health, enrolled as a control in a pregnancy study.

The gene calls are TRBV11-2 and TRBJ2-7; TRBD1 matches 7 bases. From germline, CDR1 is SGHAT and CDR2 FQNNGV. The V gene end was trimmed by 7 bases and the J gene end by 3 bases; junction bases not matched to a gene: 9. The CDR3 has 14 residues. CDR3: CASTPDRIYYEQYF. In DNA form, the CDR3 reads TGTGCCAGCACCCCGGACAGGATTTACTACGAGCAGTACTTC.

The V gene is TRBV7-3, the J gene TRBJ1-2, with unresolved D. Trimming left V 5 bases short and J 3 bases short, with 34 bases between. The CDR3 loop spans 21 amino acids. Looked up from germline, CDR1 is SGHTA and CDR2 is FQGTGA. CDR3 nucleotides: TGTGCCAGCAGCCCCCGGAACCCAATTATAACTCGGGAGAGGGAGTACTATGGCTACACCTTC. It yields the protein CASSPRNPIITREREYYGYTF.

J is TRBJ2-1 and V is TRBV5-1, with a weak D call TRBD1 (5 bases). V dropped 2 bases and J dropped 8 bases, with 8 bases sitting between them. This CDR3 has 12 amino acids. CDR1 is SGHRS, CDR2 YFSETQ, per germline. The CDR3 is CASSFPRDEQFF. In DNA, the CDR3 is TGCGCCAGCAGCTTTCCCAGGGATGAGCAGTTCTTC.

This clone was seen only once. The V call is TRBV2, the J call TRBJ1-1; weak D call: TRBD1 (5 bases). Trimming cost V 2 bases and J 5 bases, with 15 bases left between them. Germline loops: CDR1 SNHLY, CDR2 FYNNEI. The CDR3 is 15 amino acids. Written as DNA, the CDR3 is TGTGCCAGCAGTGAAAGGCAAGGGGTCATGACTGAAGCTTTCTTT. As protein: CASSERQGVMTEAFF.

The chain has TRBV27 and TRBJ2-7, with 11 bases identical to TRBD1. Per the germline V gene, CDR1 is MNHEY and CDR2 is SMNVEV (reference sequence). V trimming: 5 bases; J trimming: 4 bases; junction bases outside the gene matches: 19. The CDR3 runs to 19 residues. The CDR3 coding sequence is TGTGCCAGCAGTCTCGGACAGGGGGCACGAGGATTAAGAGATTACGAGCAGTACTTC. Translated: CASSLGQGARGLRDYEQYF.

CDR3 bases: TGTGCCTGGAGTAGAGACCGAACTAGCGGGAGTCTCCACAATGAGCAGTTCTTC. This gives the protein CAWSRDRTSGSLHNEQFF. The gene calls are TRBV30 and TRBJ2-1; 11 bases match TRBD2. The trim removed 2 bases at V and 5 bases at J, leaving 14 bases unmatched. The germline V gene encodes CDR1 GTSNPN and CDR2 SVGIG (reference sequence). The CDR3 is 18 residues long.

The genes are TRBV14 and TRBJ2-3; the match to TRBD2 covers 9 bases. CDR1 is SGHDN, CDR2 FVKESK, per germline. Germline trimming cut 2 bases from V and 1 base from J; bases unmatched to any gene: 4. This CDR3 has 16 residues. CDR3 bases: TGTGCCAGCAGCCAACTAGCGGGGAAACGCACAGATACGCAGTATTTT. Translating gives CASSQLAGKRTDTQYF.

This chain connects TRBV6-5 to TRBJ2-7, with TRBD2 matching over 12 bases. V shed 3 bases and J 7 bases; nucleotides not matched to a gene: 7. The length of the CDR3 is 15 residues. The germline CDR1 and CDR2 sequences are MNHEY and SVGAGI. The CDR3 nucleotides are TGTGCCAGCAGTTATTTTACTAGCGGGAGGTGGGAGCAGTACTTC. It encodes CASSYFTSGRWEQYF.

The chain combines TRBV18 with TRBJ2-5; 11 nucleotides line up with TRBD2. With V trimmed by 5 bases and J by 4 bases, 12 bases remained unmatched. Germline values: CDR1 KGHSH, CDR2 LQKENI. The CDR3 totals 17 residues. In DNA, the CDR3 is TGTGCCAGCTCATTTCAGGGACGAACTAGCGGGAGAGAGACCCAGTACTTC. As protein: CASSFQGRTSGRETQYF. Using reference TRBV18 and TRBJ2-5 for the parts outside the CDR3, the full variable domain is NAGVMQNPRHLVRRRGQEARLRCSPMKGHSHVYWYRQLPEEGLKFMVYLQKENIIDESGMPKERFSAEFPKEGPSILRIQQVVRGDSAAYFCASSFQGRTSGRETQYFGPGTRLLVL.

The chain recombines TRBV13 with TRBJ2-2, with 10 nucleotides matching TRBD2. Germline loops: CDR1 PRHDT, CDR2 FYEKMQ (reference sequence). The CDR3 is 16 residues long. V shed 4 bases, J shed 4 bases, and the junction held 6 bases outside the gene matches. The CDR3 reads CASSSLAGGSTGELFF. The CDR3 DNA sequence: TGTGCCAGCAGCTCTTTAGCGGGGGGCTCCACCGGGGAGCTGTTTTTT.

The rearrangement uses TRBV4-1 and TRBJ2-7; TRBD1 matches at 7 bases. V was pared by 0 bases and J by 1 base, with 12 bases of the junction left unmatched. The germline CDR1 and CDR2 sequences are MGHRA and YSYEKL. The CDR3 runs 18 residues. The CDR3 here is CASSQERDRVGESYEQYF. The CDR3 nucleotides are TGCGCCAGCAGCCAAGAAAGAGACAGGGTAGGGGAATCCTACGAGCAGTACTTC.

The chain employs TRBV5-5 and TRBJ2-7, with D tentatively TRBD2 (6 bases). Germline CDR1 is SGHKS and CDR2 is YYEKEE (reference sequence). There are 14 residues in the CDR3. V was clipped by 3 bases and J by 4 bases, with 14 bases between them. The CDR3 here is CASSSAGRSYEQYF. CDR3 bases: TGTGCCAGCAGCTCCGCGGGGAGATCGTACGAGCAGTACTTC.

The CDR3 DNA sequence: TGTGCCAGCAGTTACGTCGACAGGGGTTACGAGACCCAGTACTTC. Its protein is CASSYVDRGYETQYF. V and J are TRBV6-5 and TRBJ2-5, with 8 positions matching TRBD1. Germline values: CDR1 MNHEY, CDR2 SVGAGI. The J segment lost 5 bases and the V segment lost 2 bases, leaving 7 bases of the junction unmatched. The CDR3 is made up of 15 amino acids.

The J gene is TRBJ1-1, the V gene TRBV11-2, with D perhaps TRBD1 (6 bases). The V gene lost 1 base and the J gene lost 4 bases, with 13 bases spanning the gap. CDR1 and CDR2 (germline): SGHAT, FQNNGV. The CDR3 has 15 residues. The CDR3 loop reads CASSLAWGRSTEAFF. CDR3 nucleotide sequence: TGTGCCAGCAGCTTAGCCTGGGGGCGGAGCACTGAAGCTTTCTTT. Full variable domain (rest looked up from reference TRBV11-2 and TRBJ1-1): EAGVAQSPRYKIIEKRQSVAFWCNPISGHATLYWYQQILGQGPKLLIQFQNNGVVDDSQLPKDRFSAERLKGVDSTLKIQPAKLEDSAVYLCASSLAWGRSTEAFFGQGTRLTVV.

The genes are TRBV15 and TRBJ1-1; no firm D call. Germline V gives CDR1 LNHNV, CDR2 YYDKDF (reference sequence). There are 16 residues in the CDR3. Trimming cost V 3 bases and J 0 bases, with 14 bases left between them. This CDR3 is CATSSMRLALNTEAFF. In nucleotides, the CDR3 is TGTGCCACCAGCAGCATGAGGCTAGCTTTGAACACTGAAGCTTTCTTT.

This chain connects TRBV12-5 to TRBJ2-7, with D perhaps matching TRBD2 (7 bases). From germline, CDR1 is LGHNT and CDR2 FRNRAP. V was clipped by 1 base and J by 2 bases, with 9 bases between them. The CDR3 is 14 amino acids. CDR3 sequence (DNA): TGTGCTAGTGGTTTGGCGGGGGGCACCTACGAGCAGTACTTC. As protein: CASGLAGGTYEQYF. The full variable domain, completed using reference TRBV12-5 and TRBJ2-7, is DARVTQTPRHKVTEMGQEVTMRCQPILGHNTVFWYRQTMMQGLELLAYFRNRAPLDDSGMPKDRFSAEMPDATLATLKIQPSEPRDSAVYFCASGLAGGTYEQYFGPGTRLTVT.

The chain links TRBV5-1 to TRBJ1-2; maybe TRBD1 (5 bases). This CDR3 comprises 14 residues. The ends were cut back, 3 bases at V and 2 bases at J, with 11 bases in the middle. In germline, CDR1 is SGHRS, CDR2 YFSETQ. In DNA form, the CDR3 reads TGCGCCAGCAGCTCCAGGGTCGGAAACTATGGCTACACCTTC. Protein sequence: CASSSRVGNYGYTF.

This CDR3 is CASSQGQGETQYF. As DNA, the CDR3 is TGTGCCAGCAGCCAGGGACAGGGGGAGACCCAGTACTTC. This chain uses TRBV5-4 with TRBJ2-5, with 10 bases lining up with TRBD1. The CDR3 is made up of 13 amino acids. The V gene end was trimmed by 4 bases and the J gene end by 5 bases; junction bases not matched to a gene: 2. Germline V gives CDR1 SGHNT, CDR2 YYREEE (reference sequence).